A selection of T cell receptor beta chains follows, all from one sample in a study of shared clonotypes between healthy human individuals. Profiled with immunoSEQ multiplex PCR; TCRdb holds only in-frame clones, not every one. This sample has about 1.1 million clones, with approximately 80% found just once. Sequencing was done on a sample of memory CD4+ T cells from PBMCs. Receptors originate from a man aged 18 to 29 in good health. Some clones in this sample may be carry-over from other donors' samples. Each CDR3 is given with its conserved first and last residue. Expanded clones get a size class; other rows say once, few or many, or leave the size out.

cdr3_aa: CASSPRVHTGELFF; clone_size: NA; v_call: TRBV4-3
cdr3_aa: CASSWGGGLADTQYF; clone_size: NA; v_call: TRBV5-1
cdr3_aa: CAIRDGYTDTQYF; clone_size: NA; v_call: TRBV10-3
cdr3_aa: CASSPRGLTSVDTQYF; clone_size: NA; v_call: TRBV11-1
cdr3_aa: CASSKSAGYYNEQFF; clone_size: NA; v_call: TRBV19
cdr3_aa: CASSESSGEQFF; clone_size: NA; v_call: TRBV10-1
cdr3_aa: CATSRKDLNQPQHF; clone_size: NA; v_call: TRBV15
cdr3_aa: CAISAGSEAFF; clone_size: NA; v_call: TRBV10-3
cdr3_aa: CATSRTGTSGRRDEQFF; clone_size: NA; v_call: TRBV15
cdr3_aa: CASSPRDSSVSPLHF; clone_size: NA; v_call: TRBV18
cdr3_aa: CASSLGPAGGTDTQYF; clone_size: NA; v_call: TRBV5-4
cdr3_aa: CASSLPANYGYTF; clone_size: many; v_call: TRBV7-9
cdr3_aa: CASSYSRPSSGNTIYF; clone_size: NA; v_call: TRBV6-5
cdr3_aa: CASSRQLADVTGELFF; clone_size: NA; v_call: TRBV9
cdr3_aa: CASSRIAGGDQPQHF; clone_size: once; v_call: TRBV2
cdr3_aa: CASSLQASHNEKLFF; clone_size: few; v_call: TRBV7-2
cdr3_aa: CSAQGTSGEGASYNEQFF; clone_size: NA; v_call: TRBV29-1
cdr3_aa: CSAEGSGELFF; clone_size: once; v_call: TRBV29-1
cdr3_aa: CASNRLAGIYEQYF; clone_size: few; v_call: TRBV6-1
cdr3_aa: CASSLLLAGTGEQFF; clone_size: many; v_call: TRBV7-2
cdr3_aa: CASSGAAVGLSEQYF; clone_size: once; v_call: TRBV9
cdr3_aa: CASSTSWGGEKLFF; clone_size: many; v_call: TRBV27
cdr3_aa: CSVEDTGQPQYF; clone_size: NA; v_call: TRBV29-1
cdr3_aa: CAISEGTQGGNTIYF; clone_size: NA; v_call: TRBV10-3
cdr3_aa: CASSVAGANNEQFF; clone_size: NA; v_call: TRBV4-1
cdr3_aa: CASSTGTAGNQPQHF; clone_size: few; v_call: TRBV5-1
cdr3_aa: CASSLGLAFEQFF; clone_size: NA; v_call: TRBV7-2
cdr3_aa: CASSSGRGPSNYGYTF; clone_size: NA; v_call: TRBV21-1
cdr3_aa: CASSSPTTYEQYF; clone_size: NA; v_call: TRBV7-2
cdr3_aa: CASSLVGWDRAAEAFF; clone_size: NA; v_call: TRBV5-6
cdr3_aa: CASKPGRSYNEQFF; clone_size: NA; v_call: TRBV27
cdr3_aa: CASSQVGQTNTGELFF; clone_size: NA; v_call: TRBV14
cdr3_aa: CAISQGLAGGTNTGELFF; clone_size: NA; v_call: TRBV10-3
cdr3_aa: CASSELDRGLGLEAFF; clone_size: NA; v_call: TRBV7-6
cdr3_aa: CASSLSGSSYEQYF; clone_size: NA; v_call: TRBV28
cdr3_aa: CASRRLTLTTDTQYF; clone_size: NA; v_call: TRBV6-4
cdr3_aa: CASSPLARETEAFF; clone_size: once; v_call: TRBV18
cdr3_aa: CAISEATGAGDTQYF; clone_size: NA; v_call: TRBV10-3
cdr3_aa: CASSKGGIGNQPQHF; clone_size: NA; v_call: TRBV19
cdr3_aa: CASSYPEGTVGYEQYF; clone_size: NA; v_call: TRBV6-6
cdr3_aa: CASSPRQELMNTEAFF; clone_size: NA; v_call: TRBV4-3
cdr3_aa: CASRGGAGYTDTQYF; clone_size: few; v_call: TRBV28
cdr3_aa: CASSLRTGRDGEQYF; clone_size: NA; v_call: TRBV11-2
cdr3_aa: CASSKDGLANYGYTF; clone_size: NA; v_call: TRBV5-1
cdr3_aa: CASRRDLNYGYTF; clone_size: once; v_call: TRBV28
cdr3_aa: CASSPSGTSSFNEQFF; clone_size: NA; v_call: TRBV28
cdr3_aa: CASSQDLWDPTEAFF; clone_size: few; v_call: TRBV4-3
cdr3_aa: CASSFNRGLSTEAFF; clone_size: once; v_call: TRBV28
cdr3_aa: CASSLGSLTVNTEAFF; clone_size: many; v_call: TRBV5-4
cdr3_aa: CASSEGKGEQYF; clone_size: NA; v_call: TRBV2
cdr3_aa: CASSLSGGNYGYTF; clone_size: NA; v_call: TRBV5-1
cdr3_aa: CASSLATSGRLAYNEQFF; clone_size: once; v_call: TRBV27
cdr3_aa: CASKVHGGSTDTQYF; clone_size: NA; v_call: TRBV2